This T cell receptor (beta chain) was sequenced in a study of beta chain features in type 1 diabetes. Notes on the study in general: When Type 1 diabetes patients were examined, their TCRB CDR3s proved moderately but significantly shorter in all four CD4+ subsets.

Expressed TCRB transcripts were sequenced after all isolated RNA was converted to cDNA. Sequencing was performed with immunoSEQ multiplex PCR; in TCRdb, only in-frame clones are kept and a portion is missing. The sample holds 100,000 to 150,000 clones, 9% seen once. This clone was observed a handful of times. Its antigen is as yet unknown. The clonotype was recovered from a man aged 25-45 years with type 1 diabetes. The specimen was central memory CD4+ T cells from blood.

CDR3 DNA: TGCGCCAGCAGCATTACAGGGAACACTGAAGCTTTCTTT. It translates to CASSITGNTEAFF. The chain uses TRBV5-1 and TRBJ1-1; weak D call: TRBD1 (5 bases). The CDR3 spans 13 residues. Germline V CDR1 and CDR2: SGHRS, YFSETQ. The V gene lost 4 bases and the J gene lost 1 base, with 8 bases spanning the gap.